These 8 T cell receptor beta chains came from one sample sequenced in a study of CD8+ T cells in alopecia areata. Noted treatment: oral pan-JAK inhibitor, 5-10 mg twice daily. Extraction of RNA preceded its reverse transcription into cDNA, which served as the sequencing template. Assay used: immunoSEQ multiplex PCR; TCRdb lists only in-frame clones, some missing. The sample shows about 42,000 clones, roughly 65% of them seen only once. The sequencing used CD8+ T cells sorted from blood, collected at week 4, from a patient treated with tofacitinib. All receptors come from a human donor with alopecia areata.

V usage is TRBV6-5 and J usage is TRBJ1-2; 10 nucleotides line up with TRBD1. CDR1 is MNHEY, CDR2 SVGAGI, per germline. The CDR3 runs to 13 residues. The trim removed 4 bases at V and 6 bases at J, leaving 2 bases unmatched. The CDR3 sequence is CASSSGQGNGYTF. As DNA, the CDR3 is TGTGCCAGCAGTTCGGGACAGGGGAATGGCTACACCTTC.

The chain uses TRBV30 and TRBJ1-1; D ambiguous. The germline V and J ends were trimmed by 2 bases and 7 bases, with 11 bases remaining between them. The CDR3 has 12 amino acids. Germline CDR1 is GTSNPN and CDR2 is SVGIG (reference sequence). CDR3 in amino acids: CAWSLRLDEAFF. In DNA form, the CDR3 reads TGTGCCTGGAGTCTGAGGTTAGATGAAGCTTTCTTT.

The rearrangement links TRBV29-1 to TRBJ1-1; 10 positions match TRBD1. This CDR3 comprises 12 residues. Germline CDR1 and CDR2: SQVTM and ANQGSEA. J lost 5 bases, V lost 5 bases, and 2 bases had no gene match. CDR3 sequence: CSVWTGGTEAFF. In DNA form, the CDR3 reads TGCAGCGTTTGGACAGGGGGTACTGAAGCTTTCTTT.

This clone turned up a few times. The V and J genes are TRBV30 and TRBJ2-7; D remains unclear. CDR1 is GTSNPN, CDR2 SVGIG, per germline (reference sequence). Trimming took 0 bases from V and 9 from J, leaving 9 bases between them. The CDR3 has 11 residues. The CDR3 is CAWSVERAQYF. The CDR3 region has the DNA TGTGCCTGGAGTGTAGAAAGGGCGCAGTACTTC.

Only a few counts were recorded for this clone. The rearrangement links TRBV7-2 to TRBJ2-6; D is ambiguous. Trimming removed 5 bases at V and 0 bases at J, with 17 bases between. The CDR3 length is 18 residues. Germline CDR1 is SGHTA and CDR2 is FQGNSA. The CDR3 here is CASSPDLKGISGANVLTF. CDR3 nucleotides: TGTGCCAGCAGCCCCGATCTGAAAGGGATCTCTGGGGCCAACGTCCTGACTTTC.

The chain carries TRBV29-1 and TRBJ1-1, with D perhaps TRBD1 (5 bases). The germline gives CDR1 SQVTM, CDR2 ANQGSEA. The CDR3 extends over 13 amino acids. V dropped 4 bases and J dropped 7 bases, with 16 bases sitting between them. DNA for the CDR3: TGCAGCGTTGTCTTCCCCCCAGGGTATGAAGCTTTCTTT. It is translated as CSVVFPPGYEAFF.

Notes on this clone: The sample carries other DNA sequences with the same CDR3. The chain links TRBV4-3 to TRBJ2-3; tentatively, D is TRBD2 (7 bases). V lost 0 bases to trimming and J lost 3 bases, with 13 bases between them. The CDR3 is 16 amino acids. Germline V CDR1 and CDR2: LGHNA, YSLEER. Here the CDR3 reads CASSQDGKGGTDTQYF. The DNA of the CDR3 is TGCGCCAGCAGCCAAGATGGGAAGGGGGGGACAGATACGCAGTATTTT.

The V gene is TRBV9, the J gene TRBJ1-2; D is uncertain. Germline assignment: CDR1 SGDLS and CDR2 YYNGEE. The V gene lost 0 bases and the J gene lost 8 bases, with 14 bases spanning the gap. There are 14 residues in the CDR3. The CDR3 bases are TGTGCCAGCAGCGTAGATCGCCAAAGGGTCGGCTACACCTTC. Its translation is CASSVDRQRVGYTF.